The clone carrying this T cell receptor beta chain was found a few times. The time point denotes: persistent/refractory GD, antithyroid drugs over 5 years with positive TRAb. PBMCs provided the RNA from which the TCR library was made. These data originate in a study of regulatory T cells in long-lasting Graves disease. Study in general: Persistent cases took antithyroid drugs over 5 years and stayed TSH receptor antibody positive.

Both iRepertoire HTBI primers and Arm-PCR of CDR3 regions were used to build the TCR beta libraries. TCRdb analysed the multiplex PCR reads with MiXCR anew, one entry per CDR3 protein. The sample has 300,000 to 350,000 distinct CDR3 sequences, roughly a fifth seen once. This CDR3 contains 16 residues. With V trimmed by 2 bases and J by 2 bases, 1 base remained unmatched. The germline V gene has CDR1 LGHDT and CDR2 YNNKEL (reference sequence). The receptor was isolated from a female donor with Graves disease. Material: peripheral blood mononuclear cells (PBMCs), obtained when the disease was refractory, from a patient treated with antithyroid drugs. The V and J genes are TRBV3-1 and TRBJ2-6; 9 nucleotides align to TRBD1. The CDR3 region is CASSQRTGAGANVLTF. CDR3 nucleotide sequence: TGTGCCAGCAGCCAAAGGACAGGGGCTGGGGCCAACGTCCTGACTTTC.